These 23 T cell receptor beta chains originate from one sample sequenced in a study of regulatory T cells in long-lasting Graves disease. Regarding time point: newly diagnosed GD, antithyroid drugs for less than 3 months. Isolated PBMC RNA provided the starting material for the TCR library. Combining iRepertoire HTBI primers with Arm-PCR of CDR3 regions, the authors built TCR beta libraries. MiXCR, applied by TCRdb to the multiplex PCR reads, yields one record per CDR3 protein. The table has approximately 440,000 distinct CDR3 sequences, about 16% seen once. These data also featured in a second study, about T cells in Graves' hyperthyroidism and ophthalmopathy.

The sample here was peripheral blood mononuclear cells (PBMCs), taken at new diagnosis, from a patient treated with antithyroid drugs. All receptors derive from a middle-aged man with Graves disease.

V gene TRBV20-1 combines with J gene TRBJ2-5; D not certain. The CDR3 covers 15 residues. V gave up 3 bases and J gave up 2 bases, with 16 bases separating them. Germline assignment: CDR1 DFQATT and CDR2 SNEGSKA (reference sequence). The CDR3 DNA reads TGCAGTGCTAGTCGCCCGACGGGTCAACAAGAGACCCAGTACTTC. It translates to CSASRPTGQQETQYF.

This clonotype has a count of ten or more. The V and J genes are TRBV27 and TRBJ2-1; D is unclear. V lost 2 bases to trimming and J lost 6 bases, with 8 bases between them. The germline gives CDR1 MNHEY, CDR2 SMNVEV (reference sequence). The CDR3 totals 13 residues. The CDR3 region has the DNA TGTGCCAGCAGTTTAAGACCCCTCAATGAGCAGTTCTTC. It translates to CASSLRPLNEQFF.

At least ten counts were recorded for this clonotype. This sequence joins TRBV28 and TRBJ1-1; TRBD1 agrees at 7 bases. The germline gives CDR1 MDHEN, CDR2 SYDVKM. This CDR3 contains 15 residues. V lost 7 bases and J lost 0; bases outside the gene matches: 8. CDR3: CASTATGRLNTEAFF. CDR3 in DNA: TGTGCCAGCACCGCGACAGGGCGTTTGAACACTGAAGCTTTCTTT.

The chain combines TRBV30 with TRBJ2-1; 8 bases are a match to TRBD2. This CDR3 is 17 amino acids long. Germline CDR1 GTSNPN, CDR2 SVGIG (reference sequence). J gave up 1 base and V 2 bases, and 10 bases lay outside the gene matches. CDR3 protein: CAWSHSSGRMSYNEQFF. The CDR3 bases are TGTGCCTGGAGTCATTCTAGCGGGCGCATGTCCTACAATGAGCAGTTCTTC.

This clonotype was recorded at least ten times. The V and J genes are TRBV3-1 and TRBJ2-1; TRBD2 might be the D (5 bases). V was cut by 4 bases and J by 5 bases, with 15 bases left in between. The length of the CDR3 is 15 residues. Germline lookup yields CDR1 LGHDT and CDR2 YNNKEL (reference sequence). The CDR3 spells CASSPRGSIHNEQFF. The CDR3 DNA reads as TGTGCCAGCAGCCCCCGGGGATCCATACACAATGAGCAGTTCTTC.

The chain employs TRBV27 and TRBJ1-2, with TRBD1 as a possible D gene (6 bases). This CDR3 has 15 amino acids. Trimming pared 3 bases from V and 2 bases from J, leaving 13 bases between. The germline gives CDR1 MNHEY, CDR2 SMNVEV (reference sequence). DNA for the CDR3: TGTGCCAGCAGTTTCGGGGGACACGGCAACTATGGCTACACCTTC. It yields the protein CASSFGGHGNYGYTF.

This clonotype has a count of ten or more. The chain recombines TRBV2 with TRBJ2-3; 7 bases align to TRBD2. The CDR3 runs to 16 residues. Trimming cost V 4 bases and J 5 bases; bases outside gene matches: 12. Germline CDR1 and CDR2: SNHLY and FYNNEI. CDR3 bases: TGTGCCAGCAGTGTCCGGCCTGGGAGGGAGGAAGATACGCAGTATTTT. Translation: CASSVRPGREEDTQYF.

The table lists this clonotype with many counts. The chain recombines TRBV30 with TRBJ2-5, with a weak D call TRBD1 (5 bases). Looked up from germline, CDR1 is GTSNPN and CDR2 is SVGIG (reference sequence). V was trimmed by 1 base and J by 3 bases, leaving 12 bases between them. This CDR3 spans 14 amino acids. The DNA for the CDR3 is TGTGCCTGGAGTGGTCCCTACAGGAAAGAGACCCAGTACTTC. Translated, it gives CAWSGPYRKETQYF. The variable domain in full, with the rest retrieved from reference TRBV30 and TRBJ2-5, is SQTIHQWPATLVQPVGSPLSLECTVEGTSNPNLYWYRQAAGRGLQLLFYSVGIGQISSEVPQNLSASRPQDRQFILSSKKLLLSDSGFYLCAWSGPYRKETQYFGPGTRLLVL.

Only a few counts were recorded for this clonotype. The chain uses TRBV6-2 or TRBV6-3 and TRBJ2-3, with 10 bases lining up with TRBD2. The germline V gene encodes CDR1 MNHEY and CDR2 SVGEGT. This CDR3 has 19 amino acids. J lost 6 bases, V lost 5 bases, and 20 bases had no gene match. Here the CDR3 DNA reads TGTGCCAGCAGTGAATATAGTTGGCTAGCGGGAGTATCGGCGGATACGCAGTATTTT. Residues: CASSEYSWLAGVSADTQYF.

This CDR3 is CASSPRQGFGSYEQYF. CDR3 sequence (DNA): TGTGCCAGCAGTCCCAGACAGGGATTCGGCTCCTACGAGCAGTACTTC. V is TRBV28 and J is TRBJ2-7, with TRBD1 matching over 7 bases. Germline CDR1 MDHEN, CDR2 SYDVKM. CDR3 length: 16 amino acids. The V segment lost 5 bases and the J segment 0 bases; nucleotides outside the gene matches: 10.

This clonotype came up many times. The CDR3 reads CASSLRDGDEQYF. The CDR3 bases are TGTGCCAGCAGCTTAAGGGACGGAGACGAGCAGTACTTC. V and J are TRBV11-1 and TRBJ2-7; D assignment may be TRBD1 or TRBD2 (5 bases each). V lost 2 bases, J lost 5 bases, and 10 bases lay in between. Germline V gene data show CDR1 as SGHAT and CDR2 as FQDESV (reference sequence). This CDR3 is 13 amino acids long.

The chain carries TRBV20-1 and TRBJ1-5, with unresolved D. Germline CDR1 DFQATT, CDR2 SNEGSKA (reference sequence). CDR3 size: 13 residues. Trimming removed 3 bases at V and 4 bases at J, with 10 bases between. CDR3 sequence (DNA): TGCAGTGCTAGCGGTGGGCAGAATCAGCCCCAGCATTTT. This translates into CSASGGQNQPQHF.

This clonotype was counted at least ten times. V is TRBV28 and J is TRBJ2-7; 8 bases match TRBD2. V lost 4 bases and J lost 5; bases outside the gene matches: 16. CDR3 length equals 17 residues. CDR1 and CDR2 (germline): MDHEN, SYDVKM. In nucleotides, the CDR3 is TGTGCCAGCAGTTCCCTCGGGGGGAGCGGGAGACGGAACGAGCAGTACTTC. Encoded protein: CASSSLGGSGRRNEQYF.

This clonotype showed up many times. V gene TRBV11-2 combines with J gene TRBJ2-3; no reliable D call. V lost 0 bases to trimming and J lost 5 bases, with 3 bases between them. The germline V gene encodes CDR1 SGHAT and CDR2 FQNNGV. CDR3 length equals 12 residues. This chain's CDR3 is CASSLDLDTQYF. The CDR3 coding sequence is TGTGCCAGCAGCTTAGATCTAGATACGCAGTATTTT.

This clonotype occurred many times. The chain couples TRBV28 to TRBJ1-5; no definite D call. The V end was cut by 4 bases, the J end by 4 bases, with 14 bases between. Germline V lookup: CDR1 MDHEN, CDR2 SYDVKM. The CDR3 has 15 residues. CDR3 bases: TGTGCCAGCAGTTCCCCCCCCGGAGAGAATCAGCCCCAGCATTTT. Its translation is CASSSPPGENQPQHF.

The rearrangement links TRBV5-7 to TRBJ2-1, with 7 nucleotides matching TRBD1. TRBV5-7 is sorted into the ORF group, with uncertain function. The V segment lost 0 bases and the J segment 8 bases; nucleotides outside the gene matches: 11. CDR3 length: 16 residues. The DNA for the CDR3 is TGTGCCAGCAGCTTGGCCTGGTCAGGGGGAAAGGATGAGCAGTTCTTC. Protein sequence: CASSLAWSGGKDEQFF.

This clonotype was seen only a few times. J is TRBJ1-3 and V is TRBV2; TRBD1 matches 7 bases. CDR1 is SNHLY, CDR2 FYNNEI, per germline. This CDR3 is 15 amino acids long. V gave up 9 bases and J gave up 0 bases; unmatched junction bases: 8. The DNA of the CDR3 is TGTGCCAGTGCCACCGGGACAGTCTCTGGAAACACCATATATTTT. This translates into CASATGTVSGNTIYF.

This clonotype showed up just a few times. The rearrangement uses TRBV10-3 and TRBJ1-5; D may be TRBD1 (5 bases). CDR1 and CDR2 (germline): ENHRY, SYGVKD. The CDR3 covers 15 residues. CDR3 coding DNA: TGTACCGTCAGTGAATTTCTGACAGACAATCAGCCCCAGCATTTT. Residues: CTVSEFLTDNQPQHF.

On this clonotype itself: A much larger clonotype is one base distant, so this may be a read error. This sequence joins TRBV11-3 and TRBJ2-5; TRBD1 might be the D (5 bases). V dropped 1 base and J dropped 7 bases, with 22 bases sitting between them. This CDR3 spans 17 amino acids. Germline loops: CDR1 SGHNT, CDR2 YENEEA. The CDR3 loop is CASSLVPGISGYGTQYF. The CDR3 bases are TGTGCCAGCAGCTTAGTACCAGGGATTTCAGGTTACGGGACCCAGTACTTC.

This clonotype was found once. The V call is TRBV18, the J call TRBJ2-7; TRBD1 matches at 7 bases. J gave up 1 base and V 2 bases, and 2 bases lay outside the gene matches. The germline gives CDR1 KGHSH, CDR2 LQKENI. The CDR3 contains 14 residues. CDR3 loop: CASSPSDRSYEQYF. The CDR3 DNA sequence: TGTGCCAGCTCACCATCGGACAGGTCCTACGAGCAGTACTTC.

The chain couples TRBV5-1 to TRBJ2-1; perhaps TRBD1 as D (6 bases). The CDR3 runs 16 residues. Trimming removed 0 bases from V and 5 bases from J, with 15 bases in between. Germline CDR1 is SGHRS and CDR2 is YFSETQ. The CDR3 nucleotides are TGCGCCAGCAGCTTGGCCGGGTACAGGGATCACAATGAGCAGTTCTTC. Amino acids: CASSLAGYRDHNEQFF.

There are a few counts of this clonotype. V is TRBV4-1 and J is TRBJ2-7; TRBD2 matches at 14 bases. V lost 1 base and J lost 6; bases outside the gene matches: 5. The CDR3 has 16 amino acids. Germline values: CDR1 MGHRA, CDR2 YSYEKL. The CDR3 is CASSQVGLAGGVEQYF. The CDR3 coding sequence is TGCGCCAGCAGCCAAGTCGGACTAGCGGGAGGTGTCGAGCAGTACTTC.

This clonotype was recorded many times. The chain links TRBV20-1 to TRBJ2-2, with TRBD1 as a possible D gene (6 bases). The CDR3 extends over 15 amino acids. Germline CDR1 and CDR2: DFQATT and SNEGSKA (reference sequence). V dropped 5 bases and J dropped 2 bases, with 15 bases sitting between them. In nucleotides, the CDR3 is TGCAGTGCTCCAAACAGGGCAGCAAACACCGGGGAGCTGTTTTTT. This sequence encodes CSAPNRAANTGELFF.